This T cell receptor beta chain came from a study of control samples from healthy donors and cancer patients. Sequenced by immunoSEQ multiplex PCR; TCRdb stores in-frame clones only, minus some. Of some 110,000 clones detected, over 90% appear once; the ten largest clones hold 2.6%. The CDR3 extends over 14 amino acids. V lost 6 bases to trimming and J lost 6 bases; unmatched junction nucleotides: 2. CDR1 and CDR2 (germline): WSHSY, SAAADI. The sequence was obtained from a man in his thirties or forties in good health. The sequenced sample consisted of blood. This rearrangement joins TRBV10-2 to TRBJ2-1; 13 positions match TRBD2. In DNA form, the CDR3 reads TGCGCCAGCAGCGGGACTAGCGGGGTCAATGAGCAGTTCTTC. Translation: CASSGTSGVNEQFF.